This paragraph covers one TCR beta chain sequence. This sample stems from a study of human CD4 T cells and Enterobacteriaceae. This CDR3 region has 15 residues. V was clipped by 4 bases and J by 1 base, with 13 bases between them. In germline, CDR1 is KGHSH, CDR2 LQKENI. This table comes from immunoSEQ multiplex PCR, and its TCRdb copy is limited to in-frame clones, with some not included. This repertoire shows about 29,000 clones, just under 85% found once; its top ten account for approximately 1.5%. Sorting took every CD4+ cell except CD45RA+CCR7+CD95- naive cells, reaching over 95% purity. This receptor was identified in a human donor in good health. Sequences were obtained from memory CD4+ T cells from blood. The V and J genes are TRBV18 and TRBJ1-1; no definite D call. In nucleotides, the CDR3 is TGTGCCAGCTCACGAGACTCAGAGGGGAACACTGAAGCTTTCTTT. It is translated as CASSRDSEGNTEAFF.